The 31 T cell receptor beta chains presented below share a single source sample, sequenced in a study of T cells in Graves' hyperthyroidism and ophthalmopathy. Using RNA transcripts as the source, TCR beta CDR3 regions were amplified. First-round RT-PCR with HTBI primers amplified the TCR CDR3 region. One entry per CDR3 protein results from TCRdb running MiXCR on the multiplex PCR reads. Among a few hundred thousand distinct CDR3 sequences listed, 14% were seen once. The source material was blood. These receptors all come from a woman in her thirties or forties with Graves' hyperthyroidism.

This clonotype was counted many times. The V call is TRBV5-1, the J call TRBJ2-1; 13 bases are a match to TRBD2. V gave up 1 base and J gave up 2 bases; unmatched junction bases: 6. There are 18 residues in the CDR3. The germline CDR1 and CDR2 sequences are SGHRS and YFSETQ. The CDR3 bases are TGCGCCAGCAGCTTGCCCGGGACTAGCGGGACCGCCTACAATGAGCAGTTCTTC. Translation: CASSLPGTSGTAYNEQFF. The complete variable domain, with remaining parts taken from reference TRBV5-1 and TRBJ2-1, reads KAGVTQTPRYLIKTRGQQVTLSCSPISGHRSVSWYQQTPGQGLQFLFEYFSETQRNKGNFPGRFSGRQFSNSRSEMNVSTLELGDSALYLCASSLPGTSGTAYNEQFFGPGTRLTVL.

In this sample, this clonotype turned up many times. The chain uses TRBV2 and TRBJ1-5, with TRBD1 as a possible D gene (5 bases). Germline-derived CDR1 and CDR2 are SNHLY and FYNNEI. The V and J ends lost 6 bases and 1 base respectively, with 10 bases between them. CDR3 length equals 14 residues. The CDR3 loop is CASSERDSNQPQHF. The CDR3 DNA reads TGTGCCAGCAGCGAGCGGGACAGCAATCAGCCCCAGCATTTT. The variable domain in full, with the rest retrieved from reference TRBV2 and TRBJ1-5, is EPEVTQTPSHQVTQMGQEVILRCVPISNHLYFYWYRQILGQKVEFLVSFYNNEISEKSEIFDDQFSVERPDGSNFTLKIRSTKLEDSAMYFCASSERDSNQPQHFGDGTRLSIL.

The chain employs TRBV29-1 and TRBJ2-7, with 9 bases that match TRBD2. V gave up 3 bases and J gave up 5 bases; unmatched junction bases: 5. The CDR3 spans 13 residues. Germline values: CDR1 SQVTM, CDR2 ANQGSEA. CDR3 DNA: TGCAGCGTTGAGTCTAGCGGGATCAACGAGCAGTACTTC. This encodes CSVESSGINEQYF.

This clonotype has a count of ten or more. The J gene is TRBJ2-1, the V gene TRBV5-1, with 10 bases fitting TRBD2. V shed 0 bases, J shed 7 bases, and the junction held 13 bases outside the gene matches. CDR3 length equals 18 residues. In germline, CDR1 is SGHRS, CDR2 YFSETQ. The CDR3 loop is CASSLVPQREGRGNEQFF. The CDR3 DNA reads as TGCGCCAGCAGCTTGGTCCCGCAGCGGGAGGGCCGGGGAAATGAGCAGTTCTTC.

V and J are TRBV6-1 and TRBJ1-1; no clear D. This CDR3 has 13 residues. CDR1 is MNHNS, CDR2 SASEGT, per germline. Trimming shortened V by 5 bases and J by 3 bases, and 10 bases separated the two germline ends. The CDR3 nucleotides are TGTGCCAGCAGTACTTTGAAGGACACTGAAGCTTTCTTT. This sequence encodes CASSTLKDTEAFF.

This clonotype was recorded a few times. The V call is TRBV3-1, the J call TRBJ2-1, with TRBD2 matching 12 bases. Unmatched junction bases numbered 3, after V lost 0 bases and J lost 9 bases. The CDR3 loop spans 15 amino acids. Germline lookup yields CDR1 LGHDT and CDR2 YNNKEL (reference sequence). CDR3 DNA sequence: TGTGCCAGCAGCCAAGAGGTGACTAGCGGGGGTGAGCAGTTCTTC. Translating gives CASSQEVTSGGEQFF.

The count of this clonotype is one. This may be a read error: a much more frequent sequence differs by one nucleotide. V gene TRBV30 combines with J gene TRBJ2-1; D is possibly TRBD2 (6 bases). This CDR3 is 14 amino acids long. CDR1 is GTSNPN, CDR2 SVGIG, per germline (reference sequence). CDR3 nucleotides: TGTGCCTGGAGTGTGGGGGGTAATGACAATGAGCGGTTCTTC. This sequence encodes CAWSVGGNDNERFF. The full variable domain, rest sourced from reference TRBV30 and TRBJ2-1, is SQTIHQWPATLVQPVGSPLSLECTVEGTSNPNLYWYRQAAGRGLQLLFYSVGIGQISSEVPQNLSASRPQDRQFILSSKKLLLSDSGFYLCAWSVGGNDNERFFGPGTRLTVL.

The chain recombines TRBV9 with TRBJ2-7; no reliable D call. CDR1 is SGDLS, CDR2 YYNGEE, per germline. V was shortened by 3 bases and J by 2 bases, with 9 bases between the two germline ends. The CDR3 has 13 amino acids. The chain's CDR3 is CASSGKGPYEQYF. The CDR3 bases are TGTGCCAGCAGCGGGAAAGGACCCTACGAGCAGTACTTC.

This clonotype was detected only a few times. The chain carries TRBV6-2 or TRBV6-3 and TRBJ2-7; no reliable D call. Germline lookup yields CDR1 MNHEY and CDR2 SVGEGT. This CDR3 region has 13 residues. V lost 10 bases to trimming and J lost 0 bases, with 13 bases between them. In DNA, the CDR3 is TGTGCCACCACGGCATCGCCCTCCTACGAGCAGTACTTC. Its translation is CATTASPSYEQYF.

This clonotype occurred many times. The DNA of the CDR3 is TGCAGTGCTATTTCAGGACAAACTATCTCCTACGAGCAGTACTTC. This gives the protein CSAISGQTISYEQYF. V usage is TRBV20-1 and J usage is TRBJ2-7; D is perhaps TRBD1 (5 bases). CDR1 is DFQATT and CDR2 is SNEGSKA in the germline V gene (reference sequence). The CDR3 contains 15 residues. With 4 bases removed from V and 0 bases from J, the gap between germline ends came to 16 bases.

V usage is TRBV7-8 and J usage is TRBJ2-1, with D unresolved. V lost 0 bases and J lost 2, with 14 bases in between. This CDR3 has 17 amino acids. Germline V lookup: CDR1 SGHVS, CDR2 FQNEAQ. CDR3 nucleotides: TGTGCCAGCAGCTTAGCACCGGTAGCAGTGGCCTACAATGAGCAGTTCTTC. As protein: CASSLAPVAVAYNEQFF.

A few counts support this clonotype. V gene TRBV5-4 combines with J gene TRBJ2-7, with TRBD1 identical over 9 bases. The CDR3 contains 15 residues. Trimming cost V 0 bases and J 7 bases; bases outside gene matches: 8. Germline assignment: CDR1 SGHNT and CDR2 YYREEE (reference sequence). CDR3 nucleotides: TGTGCCAGCAGCTTGGCTGGACAGGGGCGGGTTGAGCAGTACTTC. It encodes CASSLAGQGRVEQYF.

With regard to this clonotype: A much bigger clone sits one base away, suggesting this may be a read error. The chain combines TRBV6-1 with TRBJ2-7; 9 positions match TRBD1. The CDR3 sequence is 15 residues long. J was trimmed by 6 bases and V by 4 bases; bases with no gene match: 10. In germline, CDR1 is MNHNS, CDR2 SASEGT. CDR3 in amino acids: CASSVDRGKIIEQYF. CDR3 DNA sequence: TGTGCCAGCAGTGTGGACAGGGGAAAGATTATCGAGCAGTACTTC.

This clonotype has ten or more counts. The V call is TRBV30, the J call TRBJ2-2; TRBD1 might be the D (6 bases). There are 15 residues in the CDR3. Germline lookup yields CDR1 GTSNPN and CDR2 SVGIG (reference sequence). Trimming cost V 0 bases and J 3 bases, with 11 bases left between them. The chain's CDR3 is CAWSVTRGHTGELFF. The CDR3 DNA reads as TGTGCCTGGAGTGTAACCAGGGGTCACACCGGGGAGCTGTTTTTT.

V gene TRBV20-1 combines with J gene TRBJ2-6, with D possibly TRBD2 on 6 matching bases. Germline V gene data show CDR1 as DFQATT and CDR2 as SNEGSKA (reference sequence). There are 19 residues in the CDR3. V was pared by 2 bases and J by 0 bases, with 20 bases between. CDR3 nucleotides: TGCAGTGCTAGATACCTTAGAATGGGCGGGGCCTCTGGGGCCAACGTCCTGACTTTC. Its protein product is CSARYLRMGGASGANVLTF.

This clonotype was seen at least ten times. This chain joins TRBV5-1 and TRBJ2-1, with D tentatively TRBD2 (6 bases). The length of the CDR3 is 15 residues. Germline V gene sequence: CDR1 SGHRS, CDR2 YFSETQ. Trimming shortened V by 2 bases and J by 7 bases, and 16 bases separated the two germline ends. Here the CDR3 reads CASSFPGTGRNEQFF. CDR3 DNA sequence: TGCGCCAGCAGCTTTCCCGGGACTGGAAGGAATGAGCAGTTCTTC.

This clonotype was recorded at least ten times. The V call is TRBV28, the J call TRBJ2-7, with TRBD2 matching 7 bases. Germline CDR1 and CDR2: MDHEN and SYDVKM. The V gene end was trimmed by 5 bases and the J gene end by 3 bases; junction bases not matched to a gene: 19. The CDR3 sequence is 18 residues long. The CDR3 sequence: CASSPPREGVFYGYEQYF. The CDR3 coding sequence is TGTGCCAGCAGTCCCCCAAGGGAGGGTGTTTTCTATGGCTACGAGCAGTACTTC.

This clonotype was seen only a few times. This chain joins TRBV4-1 and TRBJ2-5; D might be TRBD2 (6 bases). The CDR3 length is 16 residues. In germline, CDR1 is MGHRA, CDR2 YSYEKL. V was shortened by 0 bases and J by 1 base, with 12 bases between the two germline ends. CDR3 in DNA: TGCGCCAGCAGCCAAGATTGGGGGGACCTCCAAGAGACCCAGTACTTC. Amino acids: CASSQDWGDLQETQYF.

This clonotype has at least ten counts. The chain links TRBV7-9 to TRBJ1-5; D ambiguous. This CDR3 has 13 residues. Trimming shortened V by 2 bases and J by 3 bases, and 5 bases separated the two germline ends. Looked up from germline, CDR1 is SEHNR and CDR2 is FQNEAQ (reference sequence). The CDR3 is CASSLSDNQPQHF. In DNA form, the CDR3 reads TGTGCCAGCAGCTTATCGGACAATCAGCCCCAGCATTTT. Complete variable domain (other parts from reference TRBV7-9 and TRBJ1-5): DTGVSQNPRHKITKRGQNVTFRCDPISEHNRLYWYRQTLGQGPEFLTYFQNEAQLEKSRLLSDRFSAERPKGSFSTLEIQRTEQGDSAMYLCASSLSDNQPQHFGDGTRLSIL.

This sequence joins TRBV9 and TRBJ2-5; D remains unclear. The CDR3 runs 14 residues. Germline assignment: CDR1 SGDLS and CDR2 YYNGEE. V was clipped by 0 bases and J by 1 base, with 7 bases between them. CDR3 in amino acids: CASSVDLLQETQYF. For the CDR3, the DNA is TGTGCCAGCAGCGTAGATTTGCTCCAAGAGACCCAGTACTTC.

This clonotype has a count of ten or more. This chain links TRBV28 with TRBJ1-4; no reliable D call. Germline V gene lookup returns CDR1 MDHEN and CDR2 SYDVKM. The CDR3 totals 14 residues. Trimming pared 6 bases from V and 0 bases from J, leaving 8 bases between. The CDR3 DNA is TGTGCCAGCAGCCCGACTTCAACTAATGAAAAACTGTTTTTT. Its translation: CASSPTSTNEKLFF.

This chain joins TRBV5-7 and TRBJ2-3; a weak D match, TRBD1 (6 bases). TRBV5-7 is assigned to the ORF class and has an uncertain function. Trimming removed 1 base from V and 2 bases from J, with 11 bases in between. The CDR3 runs 15 residues. CDR3 sequence reads: CASSLKGHPTDTQYF. As DNA, the CDR3 is TGTGCCAGCAGCTTGAAGGGACACCCCACAGATACGCAGTATTTT.

The J gene is TRBJ2-7, the V gene TRBV9; D not resolved. With 3 bases removed from V and 4 bases from J, the gap between germline ends came to 14 bases. The CDR3 consists of 14 residues. Germline V CDR1 and CDR2: SGDLS, YYNGEE. The chain's CDR3 is CASSAGPPTYEQYF. For the CDR3, the DNA is TGTGCCAGCAGCGCCGGGCCCCCTACATACGAGCAGTACTTC.

The table lists this clonotype with many counts. The chain links TRBV7-3 to TRBJ2-2; 9 bases map to TRBD2. The germline V gene has CDR1 SGHTA and CDR2 FQGTGA. The junction had 0 bases not matched to a gene; V was cut back by 0 bases and J by 4 bases. There are 15 residues in the CDR3. The CDR3 reads CASSLTSGSTGELFF. The CDR3 DNA follows: TGTGCCAGCAGCTTAACTAGCGGGAGCACCGGGGAGCTGTTTTTT.

In this sample, this clonotype turned up many times. The CDR3 loop is CASLIAGTGDRSAQYF. The CDR3 bases are TGTGCCAGCCTCATTGCCGGGACAGGTGATCGTTCGGCGCAGTATTTT. The rearrangement links TRBV12-3 or TRBV12-4 to TRBJ2-3, with 8 bases identical to TRBD1. Germline trimming cut 8 bases from V and 10 bases from J; bases unmatched to any gene: 20. The CDR3 has 16 amino acids.

This clonotype was observed many times. The CDR3 nucleotides are TGTGCCAGTAGGAGGGATCCCAATCAGCCCCAGCATTTT. It translates to CASRRDPNQPQHF. The J gene is TRBJ1-5, the V gene TRBV28; D not resolved. The CDR3 length is 13 residues. Trimming removed 9 bases from V and 3 bases from J, with 12 bases in between. CDR1 MDHEN and CDR2 SYDVKM come from the germline V gene.

This clonotype was counted only a few times. The chain links TRBV5-1 to TRBJ1-1; D not certain. The germline CDR1 and CDR2 sequences are SGHRS and YFSETQ. The CDR3 consists of 13 residues. Trimming took 4 bases from V and 3 from J, leaving 10 bases between them. In nucleotides, the CDR3 is TGCGCCAGCAGCGGTGTGGGATACACTGAAGCTTTCTTT. This codes for CASSGVGYTEAFF.

The genes are TRBV4-1 and TRBJ2-1, with D possibly TRBD2 on 6 matching bases. The CDR3 loop spans 19 amino acids. Trimming cost V 1 base and J 7 bases, with 26 bases left between them. CDR1 and CDR2 (germline): MGHRA, YSYEKL. The CDR3 DNA reads as TGCGCCAGCAGCCAAGTTGGCGGTAACCACTGGGACTTGGGGAATGAGCAGTTCTTC. It encodes CASSQVGGNHWDLGNEQFF.

This clonotype was observed at least ten times. The gene calls are TRBV27 and TRBJ2-5; D not resolved. CDR3 size: 14 residues. Trimming left V 4 bases short and J 5 bases short, with 14 bases between. Germline values: CDR1 MNHEY, CDR2 SMNVEV (reference sequence). CDR3 loop: CASSSPGRLETQYF. The CDR3 bases are TGTGCCAGCAGTTCCCCGGGTCGTCTCGAGACCCAGTACTTC.

V usage is TRBV12-5 and J usage is TRBJ2-2, with D possibly matching TRBD2 (6 bases). Deletions cut 5 bases from V and 4 bases from J, with 17 bases between. Germline V CDR1 and CDR2: LGHNT, FRNRAP. This CDR3 region has 16 residues. In DNA form, the CDR3 reads TGTGCTAGTGGTCCCGGCGGGGTAGCGTTCACCGGGGAGCTGTTTTTT. Its translation: CASGPGGVAFTGELFF.

Ten or more counts support this clonotype. V usage is TRBV7-6 and J usage is TRBJ2-1; tentative D call: TRBD1 (5 bases). The length of the CDR3 is 15 residues. Germline V gene data show CDR1 as SGHVS and CDR2 as FNYEAQ. V lost 1 base and J lost 3, with 10 bases in between. In DNA, the CDR3 is TGTGCCAGCAGCTTAGGGCAGGGCGTCTACAATGAGCAGTTCTTC. Translated: CASSLGQGVYNEQFF.